This T cell receptor beta chain emerged from a study of CD8+ T cells in alopecia areata. Study as a whole: Scoring of severity for treated patients was based on percentage of affected scalp area.

Noted treatment: oral pan-JAK inhibitor, 5-10 mg twice daily. Sorting from PBMCs produced CD4+ and CD8+ T cells. The CDR3 runs to 11 residues. V was trimmed by 4 bases and J by 4 bases, leaving 7 bases between them. CDR1 and CDR2 from the germline V gene are SQVTM and ANQGSEA. Concerning this clone: This sample includes further DNA sequences coding for the same CDR3.

Investigators isolated RNA and reverse transcribed it into cDNA to act as the sequencing template. Produced via immunoSEQ multiplex PCR; TCRdb's table is partial and in-frame only. The table has 150,000 to 200,000 clones, 64% seen once; the top ten hold approximately 1.4%. This sequence originates from a human donor with alopecia areata. Sample: CD4+ T cells sorted from blood, taken between weeks 49 and 50, from a patient treated with tofacitinib. The chain uses TRBV29-1 and TRBJ1-1; D not resolved. This CDR3 is CSVVSVTEAFF. CDR3 coding DNA: TGCAGCGTTGTGTCCGTCACTGAAGCTTTCTTT.